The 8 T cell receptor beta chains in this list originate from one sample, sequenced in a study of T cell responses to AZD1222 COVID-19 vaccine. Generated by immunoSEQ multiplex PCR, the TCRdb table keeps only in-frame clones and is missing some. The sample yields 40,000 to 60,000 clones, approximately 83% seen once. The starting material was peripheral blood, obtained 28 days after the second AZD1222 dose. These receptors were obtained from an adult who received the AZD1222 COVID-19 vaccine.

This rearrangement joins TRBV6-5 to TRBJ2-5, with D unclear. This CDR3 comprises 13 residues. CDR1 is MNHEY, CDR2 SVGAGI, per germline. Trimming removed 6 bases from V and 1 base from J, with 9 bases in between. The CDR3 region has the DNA TGTGCCAGCAGGTCGGAGAGCCAAGAGACCCAGTACTTC. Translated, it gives CASRSESQETQYF.

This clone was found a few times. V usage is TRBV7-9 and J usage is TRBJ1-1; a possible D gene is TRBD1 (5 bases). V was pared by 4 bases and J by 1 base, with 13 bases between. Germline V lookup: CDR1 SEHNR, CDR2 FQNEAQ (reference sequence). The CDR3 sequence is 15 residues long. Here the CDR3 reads CASSSPDIGNTEAFF. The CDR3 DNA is TGTGCCAGCAGCTCCCCGGACATCGGGAACACTGAAGCTTTCTTT.

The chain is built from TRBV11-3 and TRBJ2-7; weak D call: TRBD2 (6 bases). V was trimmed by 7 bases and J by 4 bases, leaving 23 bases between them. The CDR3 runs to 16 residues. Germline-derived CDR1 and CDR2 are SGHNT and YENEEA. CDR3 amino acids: CASTFMGSGAAYEQYF. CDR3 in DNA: TGTGCCAGCACCTTTATGGGTTCGGGAGCGGCGTACGAGCAGTACTTC.

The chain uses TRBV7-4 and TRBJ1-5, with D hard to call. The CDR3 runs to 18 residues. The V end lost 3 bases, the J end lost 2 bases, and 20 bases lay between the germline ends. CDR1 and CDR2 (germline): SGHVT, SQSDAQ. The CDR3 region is CASSFLTGPYGGNQPQHF. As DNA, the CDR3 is TGTGCCAGCAGCTTTCTAACTGGGCCCTACGGGGGCAATCAGCCCCAGCATTTT.

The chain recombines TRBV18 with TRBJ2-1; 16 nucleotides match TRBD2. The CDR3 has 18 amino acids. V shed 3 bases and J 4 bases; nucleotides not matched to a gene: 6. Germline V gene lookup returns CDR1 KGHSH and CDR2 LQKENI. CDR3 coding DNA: TGTGCCAGCTCACCGAGGGGACTAGCGGGAGGGCTTTACAATGAGCAGTTCTTC. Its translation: CASSPRGLAGGLYNEQFF.

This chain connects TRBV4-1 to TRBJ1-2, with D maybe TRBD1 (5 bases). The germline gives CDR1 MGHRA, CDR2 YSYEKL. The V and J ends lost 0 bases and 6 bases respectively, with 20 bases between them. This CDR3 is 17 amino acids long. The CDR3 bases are TGCGCCAGCAGCCAAGAACCCCTCTATGGGGGGGGGAATGGCTACACCTTC. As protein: CASSQEPLYGGGNGYTF.

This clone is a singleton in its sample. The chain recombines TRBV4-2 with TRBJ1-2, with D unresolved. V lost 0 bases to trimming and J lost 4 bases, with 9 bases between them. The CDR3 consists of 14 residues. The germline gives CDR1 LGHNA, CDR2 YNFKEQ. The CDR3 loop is CASSQDTTPYGYTF. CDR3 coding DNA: TGTGCCAGCAGCCAAGATACAACGCCCTATGGCTACACCTTC.

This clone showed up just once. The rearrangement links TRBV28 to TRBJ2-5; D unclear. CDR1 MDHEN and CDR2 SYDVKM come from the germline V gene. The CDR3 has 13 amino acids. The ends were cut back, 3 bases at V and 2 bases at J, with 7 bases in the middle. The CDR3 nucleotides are TGTGCCAGCAGTTTCCCAGCTCAAGAGACCCAGTACTTC. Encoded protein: CASSFPAQETQYF.